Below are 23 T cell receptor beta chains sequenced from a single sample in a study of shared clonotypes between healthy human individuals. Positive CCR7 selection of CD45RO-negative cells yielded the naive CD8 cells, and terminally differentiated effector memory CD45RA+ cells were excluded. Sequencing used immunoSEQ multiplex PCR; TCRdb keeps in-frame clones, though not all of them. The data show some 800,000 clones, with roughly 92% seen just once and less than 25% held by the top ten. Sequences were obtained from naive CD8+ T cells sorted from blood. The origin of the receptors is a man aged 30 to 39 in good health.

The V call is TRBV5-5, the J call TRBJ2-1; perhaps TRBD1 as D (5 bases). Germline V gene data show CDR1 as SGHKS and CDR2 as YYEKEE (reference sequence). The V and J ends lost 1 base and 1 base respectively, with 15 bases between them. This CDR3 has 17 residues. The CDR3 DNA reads TGTGCCAGCAGCTTGTATGCAGGGAAGAATTCCTACAATGAGCAGTTCTTC. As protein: CASSLYAGKNSYNEQFF.

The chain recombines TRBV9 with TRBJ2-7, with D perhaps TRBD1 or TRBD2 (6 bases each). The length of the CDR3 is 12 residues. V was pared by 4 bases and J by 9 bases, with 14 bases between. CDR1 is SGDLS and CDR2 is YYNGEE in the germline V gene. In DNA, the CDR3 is TGTGCCAGCAGCCCCACGGGGGCCGGGCAGTACTTC. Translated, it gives CASSPTGAGQYF.

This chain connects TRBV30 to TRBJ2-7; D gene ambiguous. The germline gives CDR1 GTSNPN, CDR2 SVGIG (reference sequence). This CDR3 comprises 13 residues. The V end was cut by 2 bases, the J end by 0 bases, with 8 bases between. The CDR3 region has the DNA TGTGCCTGGAGTCTGGAGAGCTCCTACGAGCAGTACTTC. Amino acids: CAWSLESSYEQYF.

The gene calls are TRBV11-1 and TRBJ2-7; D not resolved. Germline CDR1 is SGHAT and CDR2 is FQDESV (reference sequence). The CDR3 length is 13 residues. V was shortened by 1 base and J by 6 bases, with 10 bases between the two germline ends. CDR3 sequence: CASSLVAEAEQYF. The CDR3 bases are TGTGCCAGCAGCTTAGTTGCTGAGGCCGAGCAGTACTTC.

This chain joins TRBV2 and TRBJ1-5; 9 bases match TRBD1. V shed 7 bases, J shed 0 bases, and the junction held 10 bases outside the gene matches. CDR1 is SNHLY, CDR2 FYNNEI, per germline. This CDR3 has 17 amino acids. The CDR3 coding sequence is TGTGCCAGCAAAGGGACAGGGACGACCTATAGCAATCAGCCCCAGCATTTT. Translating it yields CASKGTGTTYSNQPQHF.

The CDR3 here is CASSDTPSAPPNTGELFF. The CDR3 coding sequence is TGTGCCAGCAGTGACACCCCGTCGGCCCCTCCGAACACCGGGGAGCTGTTTTTT. The rearrangement joins TRBV6-4 to TRBJ2-2; D remains unclear. V lost 2 bases and J 0 bases, leaving 16 bases between the germline ends. The CDR3 spans 18 residues. The germline gives CDR1 MRHNA, CDR2 SNTAGT.

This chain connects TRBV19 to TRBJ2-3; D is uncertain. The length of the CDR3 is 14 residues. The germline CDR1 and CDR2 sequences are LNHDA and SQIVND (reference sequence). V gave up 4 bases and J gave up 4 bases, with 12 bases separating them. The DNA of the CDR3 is TGTGCCAGTAGTACACGGAGCTACCCAGATACGCAGTATTTT. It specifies CASSTRSYPDTQYF.

CDR3 loop: CASSYGAEATYGYTF. Written as DNA, the CDR3 is TGTGCCAGCAGTTACGGGGCAGAGGCAACCTATGGCTACACCTTC. The chain carries TRBV6-6 and TRBJ1-2; tentative D call: TRBD1 (5 bases). Germline V lookup: CDR1 MNHNY, CDR2 SVGAGI (reference sequence). This CDR3 is 15 amino acids long. The V and J ends lost 2 bases and 4 bases respectively, with 14 bases between them.

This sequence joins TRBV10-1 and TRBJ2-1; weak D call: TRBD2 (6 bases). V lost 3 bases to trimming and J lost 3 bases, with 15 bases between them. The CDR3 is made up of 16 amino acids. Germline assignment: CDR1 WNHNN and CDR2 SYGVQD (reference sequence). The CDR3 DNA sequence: TGCGCCAGCAGTGATGGGGCGGGAACGGACTACAATGAGCAGTTCTTC. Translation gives CASSDGAGTDYNEQFF.

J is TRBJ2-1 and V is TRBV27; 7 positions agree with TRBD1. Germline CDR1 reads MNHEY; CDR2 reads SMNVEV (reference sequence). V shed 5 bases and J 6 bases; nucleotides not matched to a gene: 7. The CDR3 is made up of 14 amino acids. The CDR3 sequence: CASSPQGRPNEQFF. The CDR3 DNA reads TGTGCCAGCAGTCCACAGGGGCGCCCCAATGAGCAGTTCTTC.

CDR3 sequence (DNA): TGTGCCAGCGGGAACTCATGGGGGCAGCCCCAGCATTTT. It specifies CASGNSWGQPQHF. This chain links TRBV27 with TRBJ1-5; D may be TRBD1 (5 bases). Per the germline V gene, CDR1 is MNHEY and CDR2 is SMNVEV (reference sequence). The V and J ends lost 8 bases and 7 bases respectively, with 15 bases between them. The CDR3 extends over 13 amino acids.

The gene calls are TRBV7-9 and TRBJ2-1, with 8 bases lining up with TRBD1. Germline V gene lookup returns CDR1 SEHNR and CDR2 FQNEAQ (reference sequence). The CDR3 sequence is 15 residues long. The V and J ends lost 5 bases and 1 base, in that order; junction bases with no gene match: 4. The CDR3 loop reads CASSHRGFSYNEQFF. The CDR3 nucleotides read TGTGCCAGCAGCCACAGGGGGTTTTCCTACAATGAGCAGTTCTTC.

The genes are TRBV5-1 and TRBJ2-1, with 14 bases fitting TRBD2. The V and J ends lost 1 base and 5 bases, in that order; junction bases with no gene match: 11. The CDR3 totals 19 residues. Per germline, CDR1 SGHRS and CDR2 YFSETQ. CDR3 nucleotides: TGCGCCAGCAGCTTGTTTGGGACTAGCGGGAGCGGTAGTCACAATGAGCAGTTCTTC. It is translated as CASSLFGTSGSGSHNEQFF.

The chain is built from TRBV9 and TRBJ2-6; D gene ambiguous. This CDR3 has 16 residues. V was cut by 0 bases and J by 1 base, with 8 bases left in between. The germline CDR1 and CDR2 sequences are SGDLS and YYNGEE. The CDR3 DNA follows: TGTGCCAGCAGCGTAGCTAAGGTATCTGGGGCCAACGTCCTGACTTTC. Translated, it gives CASSVAKVSGANVLTF.

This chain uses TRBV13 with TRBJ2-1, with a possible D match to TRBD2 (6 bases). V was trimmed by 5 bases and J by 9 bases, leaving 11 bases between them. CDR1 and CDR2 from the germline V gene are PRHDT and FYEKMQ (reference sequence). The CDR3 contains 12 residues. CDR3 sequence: CASSGGLGEQFF. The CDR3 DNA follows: TGTGCCAGCAGCGGAGGGTTGGGTGAGCAGTTCTTC.

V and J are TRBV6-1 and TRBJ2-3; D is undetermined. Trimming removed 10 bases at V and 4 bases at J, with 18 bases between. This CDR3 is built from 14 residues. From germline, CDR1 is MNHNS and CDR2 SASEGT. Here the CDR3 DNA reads TGTGCCACCCATGGTATTATTCGGCCAGATACGCAGTATTTT. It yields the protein CATHGIIRPDTQYF.

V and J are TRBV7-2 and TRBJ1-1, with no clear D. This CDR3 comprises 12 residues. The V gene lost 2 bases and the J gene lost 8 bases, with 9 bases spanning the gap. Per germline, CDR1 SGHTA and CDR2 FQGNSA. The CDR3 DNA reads TGTGCCAGCAGCTTAAGGACTAGAGAAGCTTTCTTT. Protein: CASSLRTREAFF. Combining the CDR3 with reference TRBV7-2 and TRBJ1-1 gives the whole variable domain GAGVSQSPSNKVTEKGKDVELRCDPISGHTALYWYRQSLGQGLEFLIYFQGNSAPDKSGLPSDRFSAERTGGSVSTLTIQRTQQEDSAVYLCASSLRTREAFFGQGTRLTVV.

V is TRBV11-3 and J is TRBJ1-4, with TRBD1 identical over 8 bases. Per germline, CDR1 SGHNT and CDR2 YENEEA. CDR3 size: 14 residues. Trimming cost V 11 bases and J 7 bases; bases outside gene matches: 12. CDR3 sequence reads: CALPLDRVTEKLFF. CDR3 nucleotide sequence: TGTGCCCTCCCATTGGACAGGGTGACTGAAAAACTGTTTTTT.

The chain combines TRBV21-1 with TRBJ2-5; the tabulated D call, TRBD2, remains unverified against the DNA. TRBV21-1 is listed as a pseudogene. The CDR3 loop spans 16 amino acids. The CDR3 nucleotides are TGTGCCAGCAGCAAAGTGACTAGCGGGTACCAAGAGACCCAGTACTTC. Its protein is CASSKVTSGYQETQYF.

This CDR3 is CASSPYRGIAYEQYF. The CDR3 DNA reads as TGTGCCAGCTCACCCTACAGGGGAATAGCCTACGAGCAGTACTTC. The rearrangement links TRBV18 to TRBJ2-7; 7 bases map to TRBD1. The CDR3 is 15 residues long. Trimming at V came to 3 bases and at J to 2 bases, leaving 7 bases not matched to a gene. Germline CDR1 is KGHSH and CDR2 is LQKENI.

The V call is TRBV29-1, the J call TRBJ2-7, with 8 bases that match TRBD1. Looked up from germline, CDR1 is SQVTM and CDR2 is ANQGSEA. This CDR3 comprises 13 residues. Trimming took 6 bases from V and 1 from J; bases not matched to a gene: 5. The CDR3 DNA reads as TGCAGCGTGGACGGGACAGGATCCTACGAGCAGTACTTC. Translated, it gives CSVDGTGSYEQYF.

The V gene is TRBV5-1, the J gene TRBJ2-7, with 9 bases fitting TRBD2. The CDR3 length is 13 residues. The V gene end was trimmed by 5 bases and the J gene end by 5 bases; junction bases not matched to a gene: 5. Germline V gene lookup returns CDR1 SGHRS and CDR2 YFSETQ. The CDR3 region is CASSSGRSNEQYF. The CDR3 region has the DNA TGCGCCAGCAGTAGCGGGAGATCCAACGAGCAGTACTTC.

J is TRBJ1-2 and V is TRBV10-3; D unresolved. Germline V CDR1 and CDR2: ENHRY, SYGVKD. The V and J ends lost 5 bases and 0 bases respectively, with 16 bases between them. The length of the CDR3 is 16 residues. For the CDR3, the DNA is TGTGCCATCAGTCCTGAGCCGGCCGGTTCTAACTATGGCTACACCTTC. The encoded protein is CAISPEPAGSNYGYTF.